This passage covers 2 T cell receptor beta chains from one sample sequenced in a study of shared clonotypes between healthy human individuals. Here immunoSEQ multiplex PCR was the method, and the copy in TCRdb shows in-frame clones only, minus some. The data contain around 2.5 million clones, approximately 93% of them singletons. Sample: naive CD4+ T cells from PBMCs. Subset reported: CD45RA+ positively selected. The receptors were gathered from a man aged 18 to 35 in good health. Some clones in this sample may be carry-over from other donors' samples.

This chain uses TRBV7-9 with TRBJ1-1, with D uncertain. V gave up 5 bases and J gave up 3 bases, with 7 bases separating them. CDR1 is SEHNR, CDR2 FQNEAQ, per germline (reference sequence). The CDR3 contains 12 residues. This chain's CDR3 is CASSLHHTEAFF. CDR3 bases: TGTGCCAGCAGCCTTCATCACACTGAAGCTTTCTTT.

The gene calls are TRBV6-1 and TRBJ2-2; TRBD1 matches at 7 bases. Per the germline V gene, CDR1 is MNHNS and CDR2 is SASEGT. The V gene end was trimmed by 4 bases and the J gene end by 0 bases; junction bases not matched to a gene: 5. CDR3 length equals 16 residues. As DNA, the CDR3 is TGTGCCAGCAGTGTCAACAGGGGATCGAACACCGGGGAGCTGTTTTTT. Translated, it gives CASSVNRGSNTGELFF.